This TCR beta chain appears in the sequencing data of a study of lymphopenia after photon versus proton radiotherapy. The ends were cut back, 6 bases at V and 1 base at J, with 12 bases in the middle. Germline V lookup: CDR1 GTSNPN, CDR2 SVGIG (reference sequence). This CDR3 spans 13 amino acids. Profiled with immunoSEQ multiplex PCR; TCRdb holds only in-frame clones, not every one. This table holds approximately 160,000 clones, less than 90% found once. The genes are TRBV30 and TRBJ1-1; D not certain. The specimen was peripheral blood, collected from a patient treated with photon-based radiotherapy. The sequence derives from a man aged 50-60 years with gastric cancer. CDR3 residues: CACVSRRNTEAFF. CDR3 bases: TGTGCCTGCGTAAGTCGGAGGAACACTGAAGCTTTCTTT.